This is a list of T cell receptor beta chains from one sample in a study of shared clonotypes between healthy human individuals. The repertoire was sequenced with immunoSEQ multiplex PCR; TCRdb's copy has only in-frame clones and lacks some. The table shows fewer than 1 million clones, with just over 95% occurring only once. Sequenced: naive CD8+ T cells sorted from blood. These receptors came from a man aged 25-45 years in good health. Each CDR3 is given with its conserved first and last residue. The D gene is left open where the match is weak. Clone size is given for some rows only: seen once, a few or many times, or a class if the clone is expanded.

v_call	j_call	d_call	clone_size	cdr3_aa	cdr3_nt
TRBV5-1	TRBJ2-7	TRBD1	.	CASSQVPGQSSYEQYF	TGCGCCAGCAGTCAAGTTCCGGGACAGAGCTCCTACGAGCAGTACTTC
TRBV7-2	TRBJ1-1	.	.	CASSLASRGDQAFF	TGTGCCAGCAGCTTAGCTTCCAGGGGCGACCAAGCTTTCTTT
TRBV6-5	TRBJ1-5	.	.	CASSPSTVSNQPQHF	TGTGCCAGCAGCCCCTCGACAGTTAGCAATCAGCCCCAGCATTTT
TRBV27	TRBJ1-2	.	.	CASSTSGGNYGYTF	.
TRBV23-1	TRBJ2-7	.	once	CASPRGSVLFGEIYEQYF	TGCGCCAGCCCCCGGGGGTCTGTTCTCTTCGGAGAGATCTACGAGCAGTACTTC
TRBV27	TRBJ2-7	.	.	CASSSGGTTYEQYF	TGTGCCAGCAGTTCCGGCGGGACCACCTACGAGCAGTACTTC
TRBV18	TRBJ1-5	.	.	CASSPFFDQPQHF	TGTGCCAGCTCACCATTCTTTGATCAGCCCCAGCATTTT
TRBV5-6	TRBJ2-7	TRBD1	.	CASSPGTDLVKQYF	TGTGCCAGCAGCCCCGGGACAGACTTGGTAAAGCAGTACTTC
TRBV7-3	TRBJ2-2	.	.	CASSPGDTGELFF	TGTGCCAGCAGTCCGGGAGACACCGGGGAGCTGTTTTTT
TRBV29-1	TRBJ1-1	.	.	CSSSRQNTEAFF	TGCAGCTCATCCAGACAGAACACTGAAGCTTTCTTT
TRBV7-6	TRBJ2-7	TRBD1	.	CASSLARDSFYEQYF	TGTGCCAGCAGCTTAGCCAGGGACAGTTTTTACGAGCAGTACTTC
TRBV29-1	TRBJ2-7	.	once	CSVTPGTSTYEQYF	TGCAGCGTTACCCCCGGGACATCGACCTACGAGCAGTACTTC
TRBV9	TRBJ2-3	TRBD1	once	CASSPRDRGHTDTQYF	TGTGCCAGCAGCCCCCGGGACAGGGGGCATACAGATACGCAGTATTTT
TRBV14	TRBJ2-2	.	.	CASSQHRDRELFF	TGTGCCAGCAGCCAACACCGGGACAGGGAGCTGTTTTTT
TRBV9	TRBJ2-7	.	.	CASSVSSGPYEQYF	TGTGCCAGCAGCGTCTCATCGGGCCCCTACGAGCAGTACTTC
TRBV28	TRBJ2-5	TRBD1	.	CATSSGTGGHLDLETQYF	TGTGCCACCTCTTCCGGGACAGGGGGTCACCTTGACCTGGAGACCCAGTACTTC
TRBV2	TRBJ1-2	.	.	CASSEAPIPGVGGYTF	TGTGCCAGCAGTGAAGCCCCCATTCCCGGGGTGGGTGGCTACACCTTC
TRBV4-1	TRBJ2-7	.	.	CASSQVGGNPNEQYF	TGCGCCAGCAGCCAAGTAGGAGGGAACCCGAACGAGCAGTACTTC
TRBV11-2	TRBJ2-1	.	once	CASTLGLNEQFF	TGTGCCAGCACCTTGGGCCTCAATGAGCAGTTCTTC
TRBV7-9	TRBJ2-7	TRBD2	.	CASSPISPGTSGSPLEQYF	TGTGCCAGCAGCCCAATTAGCCCCGGGACTAGCGGGAGTCCTCTCGAGCAGTACTTC
TRBV9	TRBJ2-1	.	once	CASSVGGFNEQFF	TGTGCCAGCAGCGTAGGAGGGTTCAATGAGCAGTTCTTC
TRBV7-9	TRBJ1-2	.	.	CASSAEDIPNYGYTF	TGTGCCAGCAGCGCCGAGGACATCCCTAACTATGGCTACACCTTC
TRBV27	TRBJ2-1	.	.	CASSTQGNEQFF	TGTGCCAGCAGTACTCAGGGGAATGAGCAGTTCTTC
TRBV9	TRBJ1-5	TRBD1	.	CASSAGQGNQPQHF	TGTGCCAGCAGCGCCGGACAGGGGAATCAGCCCCAGCATTTT
TRBV5-4	TRBJ2-7	TRBD1	.	CASSSPTGGNEQYF	TGTGCCAGCAGCTCGCCGACAGGGGGGAACGAGCAGTACTTC
TRBV9	TRBJ1-2	TRBD1	.	CASSPSGDRGPGYTF	TGTGCCAGCAGCCCCTCGGGGGACAGGGGCCCGGGCTACACCTTC
TRBV18	TRBJ1-4	.	.	CASSSGENGKLFF	TGTGCCAGCTCCTCGGGTGAAAACGGAAAACTGTTTTTT
TRBV7-9	TRBJ2-7	.	.	CASSYQSYEQYF	TGTGCCAGCAGCTACCAATCCTACGAGCAGTACTTC
TRBV2	TRBJ1-2	.	.	CASSEAVGYGYTF	TGTGCCAGCAGCGAGGCTGTGGGTTATGGCTACACCTTC
TRBV25-1	TRBJ2-2	.	.	CASSDLIVRDRGELFF	TGTGCCAGCAGTGATTTGATCGTGCGGGATCGTGGGGAGCTGTTTTTT